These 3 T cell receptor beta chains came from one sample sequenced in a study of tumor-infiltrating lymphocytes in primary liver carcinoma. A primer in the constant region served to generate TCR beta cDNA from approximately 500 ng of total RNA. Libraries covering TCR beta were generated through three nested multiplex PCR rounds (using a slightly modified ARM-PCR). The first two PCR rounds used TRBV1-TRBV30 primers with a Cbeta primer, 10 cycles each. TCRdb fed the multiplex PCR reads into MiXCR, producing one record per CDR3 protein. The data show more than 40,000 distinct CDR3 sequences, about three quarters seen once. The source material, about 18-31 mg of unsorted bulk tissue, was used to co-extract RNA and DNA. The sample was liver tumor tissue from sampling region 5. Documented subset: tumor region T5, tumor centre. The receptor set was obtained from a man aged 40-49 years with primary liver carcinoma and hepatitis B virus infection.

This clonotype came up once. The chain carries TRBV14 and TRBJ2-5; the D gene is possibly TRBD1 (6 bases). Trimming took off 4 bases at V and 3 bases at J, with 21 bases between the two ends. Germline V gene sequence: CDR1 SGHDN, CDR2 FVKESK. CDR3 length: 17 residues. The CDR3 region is CASSLADRWIFEETQYF. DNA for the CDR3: TGTGCCAGCAGCCTCGCTGACAGGTGGATATTCGAAGAGACCCAGTACTTC.

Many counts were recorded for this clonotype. The chain's CDR3 is CASSPGLSPTTGELFF. The CDR3 nucleotides read TGTGCCAGCAGCCCCGGACTATCTCCAACAACCGGGGAGCTGTTTTTT. V and J are TRBV7-8 and TRBJ2-2, with D tentatively TRBD2 (6 bases). V lost 5 bases to trimming and J lost 5 bases, with 18 bases between them. This CDR3 is built from 16 residues. The V gene's germline CDR1 is SGHVS and CDR2 FQNEAQ.

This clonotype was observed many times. In DNA form, the CDR3 reads TGTGCCAGCAGTTACAGGGCGGGAGGGCTCGATACGCAGTATTTT. Its translation is CASSYRAGGLDTQYF. The V and J genes are TRBV6-5 and TRBJ2-3, with 9 bases fitting TRBD2. The CDR3 extends over 15 amino acids. The trim removed 2 bases at V and 6 bases at J, leaving 6 bases unmatched. Per germline, CDR1 MNHEY and CDR2 SVGAGI.